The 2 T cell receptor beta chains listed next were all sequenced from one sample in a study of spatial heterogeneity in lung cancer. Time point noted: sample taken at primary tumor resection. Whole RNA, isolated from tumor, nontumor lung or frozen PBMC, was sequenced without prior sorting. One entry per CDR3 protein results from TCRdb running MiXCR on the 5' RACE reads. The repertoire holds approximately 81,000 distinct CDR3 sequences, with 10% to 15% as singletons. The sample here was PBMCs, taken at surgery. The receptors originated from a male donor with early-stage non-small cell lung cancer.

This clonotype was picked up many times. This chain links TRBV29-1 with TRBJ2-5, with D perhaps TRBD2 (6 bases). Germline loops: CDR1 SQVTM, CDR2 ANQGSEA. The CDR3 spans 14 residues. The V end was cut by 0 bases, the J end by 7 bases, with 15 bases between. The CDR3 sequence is CSVEEVLRDGTQYF. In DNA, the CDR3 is TGCAGCGTTGAAGAGGTACTGCGGGACGGGACCCAGTACTTC.

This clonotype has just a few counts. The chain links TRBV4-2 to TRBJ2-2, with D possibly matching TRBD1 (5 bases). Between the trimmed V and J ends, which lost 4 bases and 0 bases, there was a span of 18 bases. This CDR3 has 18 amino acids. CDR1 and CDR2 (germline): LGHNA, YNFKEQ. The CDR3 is CASSRTPRTPTNTGELFF. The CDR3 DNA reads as TGTGCCAGCAGCCGGACGCCGAGGACACCTACGAACACCGGGGAGCTGTTTTTT.